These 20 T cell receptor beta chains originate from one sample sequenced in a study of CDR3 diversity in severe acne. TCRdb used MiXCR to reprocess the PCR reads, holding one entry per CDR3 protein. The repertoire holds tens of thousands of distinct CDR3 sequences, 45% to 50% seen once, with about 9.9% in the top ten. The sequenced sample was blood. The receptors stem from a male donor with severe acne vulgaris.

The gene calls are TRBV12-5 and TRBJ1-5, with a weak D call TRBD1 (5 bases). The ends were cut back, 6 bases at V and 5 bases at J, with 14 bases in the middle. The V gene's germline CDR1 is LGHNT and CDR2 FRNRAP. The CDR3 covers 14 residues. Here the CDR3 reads CASGPQGPYQPQHF. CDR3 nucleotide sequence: TGTGCTAGTGGGCCCCAGGGCCCTTATCAGCCCCAGCATTTT.

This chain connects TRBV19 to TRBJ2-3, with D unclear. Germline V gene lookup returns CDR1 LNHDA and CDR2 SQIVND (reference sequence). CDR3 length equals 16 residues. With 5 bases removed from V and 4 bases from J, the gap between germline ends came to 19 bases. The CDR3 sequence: CASSGGARVIPDTQYF. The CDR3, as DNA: TGTGCCAGTAGTGGTGGAGCCCGGGTTATTCCAGATACGCAGTATTTT.

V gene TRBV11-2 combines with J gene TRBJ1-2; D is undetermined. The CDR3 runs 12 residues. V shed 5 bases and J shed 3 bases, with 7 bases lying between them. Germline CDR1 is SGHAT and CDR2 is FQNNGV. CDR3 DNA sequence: TGTGCCAGCAGCCCAGATGACTATGGCTACACCTTC. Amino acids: CASSPDDYGYTF. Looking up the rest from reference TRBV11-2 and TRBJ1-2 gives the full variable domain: EAGVAQSPRYKIIEKRQSVAFWCNPISGHATLYWYQQILGQGPKLLIQFQNNGVVDDSQLPKDRFSAERLKGVDSTLKIQPAKLEDSAVYLCASSPDDYGYTFGSGTRLTVV.

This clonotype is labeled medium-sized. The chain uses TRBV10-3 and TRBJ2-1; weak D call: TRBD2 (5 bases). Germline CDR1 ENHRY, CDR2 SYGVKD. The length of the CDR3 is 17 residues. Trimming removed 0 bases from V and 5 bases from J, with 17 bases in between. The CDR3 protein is CAISESALDSANNEQFF. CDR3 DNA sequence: TGTGCCATCAGTGAGTCTGCACTAGATTCTGCAAACAATGAGCAGTTCTTC.

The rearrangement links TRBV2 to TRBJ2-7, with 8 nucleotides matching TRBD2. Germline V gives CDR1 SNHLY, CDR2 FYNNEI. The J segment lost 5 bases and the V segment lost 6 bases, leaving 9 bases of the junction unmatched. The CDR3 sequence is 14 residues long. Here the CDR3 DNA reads TGTGCCAGCAGAACAGCGGGAGATTGGAACGAGCAGTACTTC. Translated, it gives CASRTAGDWNEQYF.

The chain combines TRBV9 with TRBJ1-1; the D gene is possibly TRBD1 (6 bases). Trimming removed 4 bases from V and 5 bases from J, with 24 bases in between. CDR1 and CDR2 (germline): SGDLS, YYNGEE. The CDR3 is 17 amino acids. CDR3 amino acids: CASSLGGGARFGTEAFF. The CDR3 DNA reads TGTGCCAGCAGCTTGGGGGGGGGGGCGCGGTTTGGGACTGAAGCTTTCTTT.

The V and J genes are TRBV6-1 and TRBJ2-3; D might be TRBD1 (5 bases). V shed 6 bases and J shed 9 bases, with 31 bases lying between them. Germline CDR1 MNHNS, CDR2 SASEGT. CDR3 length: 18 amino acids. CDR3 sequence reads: CASSVADRNQPQGGTQYF. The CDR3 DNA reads TGTGCCAGCAGCGTGGCAGATCGCAATCAGCCCCAGGGCGGCACGCAGTATTTT.

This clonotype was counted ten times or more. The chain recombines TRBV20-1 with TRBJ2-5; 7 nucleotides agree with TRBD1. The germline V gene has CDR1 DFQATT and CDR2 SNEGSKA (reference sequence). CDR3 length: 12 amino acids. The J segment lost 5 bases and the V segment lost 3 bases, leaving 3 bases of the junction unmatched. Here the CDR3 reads CSASDRDETQYF. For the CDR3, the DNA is TGCAGTGCTAGTGACAGGGATGAGACCCAGTACTTC.

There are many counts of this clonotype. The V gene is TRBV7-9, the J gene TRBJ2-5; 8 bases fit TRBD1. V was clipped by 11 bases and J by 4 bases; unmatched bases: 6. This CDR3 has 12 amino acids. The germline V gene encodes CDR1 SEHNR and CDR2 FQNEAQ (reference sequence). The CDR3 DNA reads TGTGCCTCCAGGGGGCAATCAGAGACCCAGTACTTC. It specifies CASRGQSETQYF.

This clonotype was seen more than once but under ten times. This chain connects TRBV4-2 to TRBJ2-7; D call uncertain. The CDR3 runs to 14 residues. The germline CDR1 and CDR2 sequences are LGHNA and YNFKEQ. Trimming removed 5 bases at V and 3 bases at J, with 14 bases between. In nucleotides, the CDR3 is TGTGCCAGCAGCGACGTGGGTCGAAGCTACGAGCAGTACTTC. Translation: CASSDVGRSYEQYF.

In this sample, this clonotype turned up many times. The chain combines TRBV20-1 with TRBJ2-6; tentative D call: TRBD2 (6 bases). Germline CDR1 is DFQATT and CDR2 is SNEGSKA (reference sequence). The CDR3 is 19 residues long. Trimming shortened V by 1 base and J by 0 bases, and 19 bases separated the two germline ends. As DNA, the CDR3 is TGCAGTGCTAGAGCCCATTACACCCCCGGGGGCTCTGGGGCCAACGTCCTGACTTTC. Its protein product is CSARAHYTPGGSGANVLTF.

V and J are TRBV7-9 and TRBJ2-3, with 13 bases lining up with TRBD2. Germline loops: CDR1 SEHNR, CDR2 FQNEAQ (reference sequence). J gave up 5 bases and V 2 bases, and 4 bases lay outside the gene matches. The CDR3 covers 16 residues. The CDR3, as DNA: TGTGCCAGCAGCTTAAGAACTAGCGGGAGGGGAGATACGCAGTATTTT. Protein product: CASSLRTSGRGDTQYF.

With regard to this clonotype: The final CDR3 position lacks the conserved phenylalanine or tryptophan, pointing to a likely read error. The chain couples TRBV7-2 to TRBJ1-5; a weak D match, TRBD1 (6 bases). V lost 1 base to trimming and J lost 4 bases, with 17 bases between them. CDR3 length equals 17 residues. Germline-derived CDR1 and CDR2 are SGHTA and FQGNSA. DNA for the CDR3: TGTGCCAGCAGCTTAGGGGCAGTCGGGACACTTAATCAGCCCCAGCATTCT. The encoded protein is CASSLGAVGTLNQPQHS.

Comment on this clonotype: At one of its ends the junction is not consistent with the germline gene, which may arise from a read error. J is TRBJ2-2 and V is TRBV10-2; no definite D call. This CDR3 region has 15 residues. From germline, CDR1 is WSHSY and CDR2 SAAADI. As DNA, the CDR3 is TGTGCCAGCAGTGAATTTAGAATTAACACCGGGGAGCTGTTTTTT. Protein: CASSEFRINTGELFF.

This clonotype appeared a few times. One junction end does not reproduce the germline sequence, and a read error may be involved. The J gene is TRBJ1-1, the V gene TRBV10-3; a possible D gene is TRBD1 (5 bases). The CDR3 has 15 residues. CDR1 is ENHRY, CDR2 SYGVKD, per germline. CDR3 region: CASSYSMWGGTEAFF. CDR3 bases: TGTGCCAGCAGTTACTCGATGTGGGGGGGCACTGAAGCTTTCTTT.

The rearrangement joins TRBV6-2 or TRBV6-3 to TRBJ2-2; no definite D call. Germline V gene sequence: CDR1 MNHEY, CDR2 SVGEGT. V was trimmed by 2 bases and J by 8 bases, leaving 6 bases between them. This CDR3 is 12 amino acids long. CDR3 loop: CASSYVGGELFF. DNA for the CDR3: TGTGCCAGCAGTTACGTGGGGGGGGAGCTGTTTTTT.

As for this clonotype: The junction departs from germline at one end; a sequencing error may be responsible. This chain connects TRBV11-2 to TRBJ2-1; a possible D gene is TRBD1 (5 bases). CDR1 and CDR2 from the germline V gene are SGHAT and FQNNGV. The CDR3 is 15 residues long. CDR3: CASSFPGISCNEQFF. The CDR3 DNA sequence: TGTGCCAGCAGTTTCCCAGGGATCTCCTGCAATGAGCAGTTCTTC.

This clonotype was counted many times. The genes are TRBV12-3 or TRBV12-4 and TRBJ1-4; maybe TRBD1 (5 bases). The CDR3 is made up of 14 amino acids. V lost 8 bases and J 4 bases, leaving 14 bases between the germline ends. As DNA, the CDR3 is TGTGCCAGCGGGTCGGGACGGAGTAATGAAAAACTGTTTTTT. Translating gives CASGSGRSNEKLFF.

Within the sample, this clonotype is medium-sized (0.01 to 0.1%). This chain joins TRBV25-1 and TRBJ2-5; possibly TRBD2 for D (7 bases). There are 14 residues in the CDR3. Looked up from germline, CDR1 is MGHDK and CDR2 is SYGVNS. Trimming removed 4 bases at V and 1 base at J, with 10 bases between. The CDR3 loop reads CASSVRGGQETQYF. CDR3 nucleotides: TGTGCCAGCAGTGTAAGGGGGGGCCAAGAGACCCAGTACTTC.

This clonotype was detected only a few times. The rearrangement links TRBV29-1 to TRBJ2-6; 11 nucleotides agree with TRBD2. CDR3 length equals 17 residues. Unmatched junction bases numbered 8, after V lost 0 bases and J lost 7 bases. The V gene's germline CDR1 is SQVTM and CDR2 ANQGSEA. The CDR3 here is CSVEETSGSKGANVLTF. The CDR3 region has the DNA TGCAGCGTTGAAGAAACTAGCGGGAGCAAGGGAGCCAACGTCCTGACTTTC.